The present T cell receptor beta chain was sequenced within a study of T cells in Graves' hyperthyroidism and ophthalmopathy. Germline loops: CDR1 MNHNS, CDR2 SASEGT. V was clipped by 8 bases and J by 5 bases; unmatched bases: 12. There are 16 residues in the CDR3. Study results and caveats: Most thyroid clonotypes expanded above 0.001 were also detected in blood.

Amplification yielded TCR beta CDR3 regions, with RNA transcripts as the source. Using the HTBI primer set, a first-round RT-PCR was run on the TCR CDR3. In TCRdb, the multiplex PCR reads were re-called with MiXCR into one record per CDR3 protein. Of approximately 400,000 distinct CDR3 sequences listed, 19% were seen once; the top ten hold about 3.5%. This clonotype was observed once. Its antigen is unidentified. Patients aged 18 to 65 had newly diagnosed hyperthyroidism of under 2 months' duration. Source material for PBMCs was less than 12 ml fresh peripheral blood. The specimen was blood. The chain carries TRBV6-1 and TRBJ2-5, with TRBD2 matching 12 bases. The source is a woman between 18 and 29 years old with Graves' hyperthyroidism. The CDR3 here is CASSLAGGALVETQYF. CDR3 nucleotides: TGTGCCAGCTCCCTAGCGGGGGGGGCCTTGGTGGAGACCCAGTACTTC.